This T cell receptor beta chain was sequenced for a study of cytomegalovirus exposure and HLA in healthy donors. It was with 60 Vbeta and 13 Jbeta primers that the PCR ran. As originally analysed: A follow-up analysis tallied tens of millions of unique TCR beta chains, some 9.9 million shared. Profiling relied on immunoSEQ multiplex PCR, and the TCRdb table lists in-frame clones only, not all of them. That table gives V, J and clone size, and the DNA gave D and trimming. The sample shows 160,000 or so clones, 70% to 90% of them seen only once. Trimming removed 6 bases at V and 8 bases at J, with 20 bases between. This CDR3 spans 15 amino acids. CDR1 and CDR2 from the germline V gene are MDHEN and SYDVKM.

The chain combines TRBV28 with TRBJ1-3, with D unresolved. The clonotype was recovered from a woman aged 18 to 35 in good health and CMV-seronegative. The sample comprised PBMCs. CDR3 DNA sequence: TGTGCCAGCAGCCCCCCGGTTCCAGAGGGATACACCATATATTTT. It yields the protein CASSPPVPEGYTIYF.